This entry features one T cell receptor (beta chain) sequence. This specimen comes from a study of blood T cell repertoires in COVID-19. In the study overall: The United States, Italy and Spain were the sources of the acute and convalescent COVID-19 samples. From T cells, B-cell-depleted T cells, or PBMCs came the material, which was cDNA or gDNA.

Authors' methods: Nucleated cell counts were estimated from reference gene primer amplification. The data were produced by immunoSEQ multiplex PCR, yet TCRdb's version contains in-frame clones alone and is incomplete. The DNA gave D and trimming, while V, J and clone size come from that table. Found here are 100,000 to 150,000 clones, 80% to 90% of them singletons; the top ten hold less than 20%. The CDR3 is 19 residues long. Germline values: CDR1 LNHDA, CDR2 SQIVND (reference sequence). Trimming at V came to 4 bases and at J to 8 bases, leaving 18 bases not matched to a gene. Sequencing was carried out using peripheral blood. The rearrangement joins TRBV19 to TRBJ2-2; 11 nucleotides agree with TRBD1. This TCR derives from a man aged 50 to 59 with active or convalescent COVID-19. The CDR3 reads CASSNRDRGLITPPGELFF. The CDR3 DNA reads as TGTGCCAGTAGTAACCGGGACAGGGGGTTAATTACCCCGCCTGGGGAGCTGTTTTTT.